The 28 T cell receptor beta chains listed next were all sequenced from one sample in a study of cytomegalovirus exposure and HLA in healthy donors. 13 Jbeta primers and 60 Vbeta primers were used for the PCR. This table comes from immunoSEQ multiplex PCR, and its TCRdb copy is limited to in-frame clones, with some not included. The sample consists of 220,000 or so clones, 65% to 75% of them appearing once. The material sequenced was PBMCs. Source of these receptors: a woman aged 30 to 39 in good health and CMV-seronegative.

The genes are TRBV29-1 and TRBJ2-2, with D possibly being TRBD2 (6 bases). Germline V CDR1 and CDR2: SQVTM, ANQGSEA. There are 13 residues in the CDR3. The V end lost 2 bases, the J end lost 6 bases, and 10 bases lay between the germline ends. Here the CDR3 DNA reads TGCAGCGTTGAAACTAGCTTTGCCGGGGAGCTGTTTTTT. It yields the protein CSVETSFAGELFF.

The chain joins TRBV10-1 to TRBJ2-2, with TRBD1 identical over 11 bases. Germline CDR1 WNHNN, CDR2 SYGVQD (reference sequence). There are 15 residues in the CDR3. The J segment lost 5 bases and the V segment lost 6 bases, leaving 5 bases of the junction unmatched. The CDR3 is CASSRDRGWTGELFF. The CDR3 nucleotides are TGCGCCAGCAGCCGGGACAGGGGGTGGACCGGGGAGCTGTTTTTT.

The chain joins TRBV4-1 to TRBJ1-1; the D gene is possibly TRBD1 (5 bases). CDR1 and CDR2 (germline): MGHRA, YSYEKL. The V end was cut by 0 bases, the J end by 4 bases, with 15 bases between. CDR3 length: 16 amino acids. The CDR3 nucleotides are TGCGCCAGCAGCCAAGATCCAACAGGCCCGGGCACTGAAGCTTTCTTT. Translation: CASSQDPTGPGTEAFF.

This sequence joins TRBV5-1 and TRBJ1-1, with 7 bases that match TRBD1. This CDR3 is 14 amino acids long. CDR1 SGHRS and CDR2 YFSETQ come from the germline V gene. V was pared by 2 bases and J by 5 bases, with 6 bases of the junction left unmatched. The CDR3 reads CASSFRDSGTEAFF. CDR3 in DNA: TGCGCCAGCAGCTTCCGGGACAGTGGGACTGAAGCTTTCTTT.

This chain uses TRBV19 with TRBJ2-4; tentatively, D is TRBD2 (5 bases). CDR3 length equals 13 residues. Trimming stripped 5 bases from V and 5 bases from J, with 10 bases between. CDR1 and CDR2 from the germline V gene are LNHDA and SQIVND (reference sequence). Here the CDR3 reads CASSSDLENIQYF. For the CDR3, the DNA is TGTGCCAGTAGTTCGGACTTGGAAAACATTCAGTACTTC.

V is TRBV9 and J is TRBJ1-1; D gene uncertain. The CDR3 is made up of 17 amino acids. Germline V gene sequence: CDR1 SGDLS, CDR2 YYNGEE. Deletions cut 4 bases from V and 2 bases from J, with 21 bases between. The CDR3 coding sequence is TGTGCCAGCAGCCCAAACCCCTCTGCGGGGAGCAACACTGAAGCTTTCTTT. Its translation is CASSPNPSAGSNTEAFF.

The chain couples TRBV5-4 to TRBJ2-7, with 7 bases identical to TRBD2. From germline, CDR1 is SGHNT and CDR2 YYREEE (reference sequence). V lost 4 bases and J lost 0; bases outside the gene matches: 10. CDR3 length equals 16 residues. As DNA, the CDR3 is TGTGCCAGCAGCCAAGAGCTTGGCGGGGGCTCCTACGAGCAGTACTTC. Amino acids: CASSQELGGGSYEQYF.

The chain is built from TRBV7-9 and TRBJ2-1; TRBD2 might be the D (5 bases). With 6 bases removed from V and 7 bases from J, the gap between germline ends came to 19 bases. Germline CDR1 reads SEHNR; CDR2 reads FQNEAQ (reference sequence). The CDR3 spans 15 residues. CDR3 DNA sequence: TGTGCCAGCAGGGATAGCGACCTAAACTGGAATGAGCAGTTCTTC. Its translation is CASRDSDLNWNEQFF. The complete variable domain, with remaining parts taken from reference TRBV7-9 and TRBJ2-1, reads DTGVSQNPRHKITKRGQNVTFRCDPISEHNRLYWYRQTLGQGPEFLTYFQNEAQLEKSRLLSDRFSAERPKGSFSTLEIQRTEQGDSAMYLCASRDSDLNWNEQFFGPGTRLTVL.

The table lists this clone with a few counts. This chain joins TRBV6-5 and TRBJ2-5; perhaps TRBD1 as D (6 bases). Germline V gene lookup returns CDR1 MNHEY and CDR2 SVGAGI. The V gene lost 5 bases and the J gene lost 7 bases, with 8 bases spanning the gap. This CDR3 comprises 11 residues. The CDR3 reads CASSTGLTQYF. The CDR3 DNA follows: TGTGCCAGCAGTACAGGGTTGACCCAGTACTTC.

The CDR3 DNA is TGTGCCAGCACCCTTCTTACAGGGAATGGCTATTCACCCCTCCACTTT. It is translated as CASTLLTGNGYSPLHF. This chain uses TRBV27 with TRBJ1-6, with a tentative D call TRBD1 (6 bases). V was cut by 7 bases and J by 8 bases, with 21 bases left in between. The germline gives CDR1 MNHEY, CDR2 SMNVEV (reference sequence). This CDR3 region has 16 residues.

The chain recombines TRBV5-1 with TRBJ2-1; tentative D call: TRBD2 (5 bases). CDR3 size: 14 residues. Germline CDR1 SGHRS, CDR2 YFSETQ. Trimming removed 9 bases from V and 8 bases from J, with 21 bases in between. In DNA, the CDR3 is TGCGCCACCTACGGAGGCCCCGGTTTTCATGAGCAGTTCTTC. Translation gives CATYGGPGFHEQFF.

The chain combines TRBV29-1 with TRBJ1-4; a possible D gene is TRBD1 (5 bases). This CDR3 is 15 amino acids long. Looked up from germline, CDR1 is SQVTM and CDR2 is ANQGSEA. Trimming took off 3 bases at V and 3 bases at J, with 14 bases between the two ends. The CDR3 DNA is TGCAGCGTTGATGGTTTTGGGGGGGCTAATGAAAAACTGTTTTTT. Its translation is CSVDGFGGANEKLFF.

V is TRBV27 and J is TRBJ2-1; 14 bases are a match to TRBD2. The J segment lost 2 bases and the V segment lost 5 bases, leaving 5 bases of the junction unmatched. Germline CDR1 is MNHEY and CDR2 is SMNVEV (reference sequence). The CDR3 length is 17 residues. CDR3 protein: CASSLGTSGSPYNEQFF. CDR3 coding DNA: TGTGCCAGCAGTCTCGGGACTAGCGGGAGTCCCTACAATGAGCAGTTCTTC.

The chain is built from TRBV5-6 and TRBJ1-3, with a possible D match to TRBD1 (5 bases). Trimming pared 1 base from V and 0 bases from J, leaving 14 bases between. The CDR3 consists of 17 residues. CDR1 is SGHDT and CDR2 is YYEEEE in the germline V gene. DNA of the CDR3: TGTGCCAGCAGCTTGTACAAGGGGTCCGCCTCTGGAAACACCATATATTTT. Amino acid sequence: CASSLYKGSASGNTIYF.

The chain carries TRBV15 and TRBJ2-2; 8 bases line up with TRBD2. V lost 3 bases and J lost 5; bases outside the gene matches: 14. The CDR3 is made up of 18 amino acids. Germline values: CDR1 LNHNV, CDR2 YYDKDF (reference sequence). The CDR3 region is CATSSTPGREGRTGELFF. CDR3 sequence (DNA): TGTGCCACCAGCAGCACTCCCGGGAGGGAGGGGCGGACCGGGGAGCTGTTTTTT. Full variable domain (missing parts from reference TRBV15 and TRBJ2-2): DAMVIQNPRYQVTQFGKPVTLSCSQTLNHNVMYWYQQKSSQAPKLLFHYYDKDFNNEADTPDNFQSRRPNTSFCFLDIRSPGLGDTAMYLCATSSTPGREGRTGELFFGEGSRLTVL.

The CDR3 region is CASSLRQGTYEQYF. The CDR3 DNA reads as TGCGCCAGCAGCCTTCGACAGGGAACCTACGAGCAGTACTTC. The rearrangement uses TRBV4-1 and TRBJ2-7, with 7 nucleotides matching TRBD1. Germline CDR1 and CDR2: MGHRA and YSYEKL. This CDR3 region has 14 residues. Trimming at V came to 4 bases and at J to 2 bases, leaving 5 bases not matched to a gene.

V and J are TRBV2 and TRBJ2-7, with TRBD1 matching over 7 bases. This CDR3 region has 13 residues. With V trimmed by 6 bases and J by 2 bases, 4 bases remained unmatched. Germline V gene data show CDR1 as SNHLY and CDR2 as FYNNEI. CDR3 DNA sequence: TGTGCCAGCAGGGGACAGCAGACCTACGAGCAGTACTTC. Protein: CASRGQQTYEQYF.

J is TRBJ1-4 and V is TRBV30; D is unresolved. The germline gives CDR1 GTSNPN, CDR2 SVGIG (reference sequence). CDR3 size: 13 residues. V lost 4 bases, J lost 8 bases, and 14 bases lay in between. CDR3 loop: CAWKPGPDEKLFF. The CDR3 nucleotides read TGTGCCTGGAAACCAGGCCCAGACGAAAAACTGTTTTTT.

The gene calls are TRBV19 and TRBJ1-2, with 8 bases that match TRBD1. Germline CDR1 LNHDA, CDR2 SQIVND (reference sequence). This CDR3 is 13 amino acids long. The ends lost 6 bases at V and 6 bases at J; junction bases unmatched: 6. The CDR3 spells CASSETGVNGYTF. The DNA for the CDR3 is TGTGCCAGTAGCGAGACAGGGGTAAATGGCTACACCTTC.

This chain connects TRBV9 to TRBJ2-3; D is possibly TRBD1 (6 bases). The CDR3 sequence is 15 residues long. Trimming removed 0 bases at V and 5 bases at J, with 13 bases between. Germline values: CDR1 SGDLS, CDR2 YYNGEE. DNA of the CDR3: TGTGCCAGCAGCGTAGGCAGAGAAGGGGGAGATACGCAGTATTTT. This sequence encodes CASSVGREGGDTQYF. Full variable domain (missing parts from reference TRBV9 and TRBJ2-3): DSGVTQTPKHLITATGQRVTLRCSPRSGDLSVYWYQQSLDQGLQFLIQYYNGEERAKGNILERFSAQQFPDLHSELNLSSLELGDSALYFCASSVGREGGDTQYFGPGTRLTVL.

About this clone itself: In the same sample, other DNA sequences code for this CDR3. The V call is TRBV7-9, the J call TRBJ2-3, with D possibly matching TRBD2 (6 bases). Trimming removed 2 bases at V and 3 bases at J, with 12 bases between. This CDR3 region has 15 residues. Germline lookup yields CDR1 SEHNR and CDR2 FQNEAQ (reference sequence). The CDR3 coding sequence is TGTGCCAGCAGCTTAACGGGAGCAGGTACAGATACGCAGTATTTT. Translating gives CASSLTGAGTDTQYF.

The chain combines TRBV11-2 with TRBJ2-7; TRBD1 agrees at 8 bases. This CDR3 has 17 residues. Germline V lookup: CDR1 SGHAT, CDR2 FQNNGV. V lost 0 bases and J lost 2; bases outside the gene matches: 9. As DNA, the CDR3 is TGTGCCAGCAGCTTAGACCGAGGACAGGGTGGAGCCTACGAGCAGTACTTC. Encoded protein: CASSLDRGQGGAYEQYF. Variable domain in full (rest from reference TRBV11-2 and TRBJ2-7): EAGVAQSPRYKIIEKRQSVAFWCNPISGHATLYWYQQILGQGPKLLIQFQNNGVVDDSQLPKDRFSAERLKGVDSTLKIQPAKLEDSAVYLCASSLDRGQGGAYEQYFGPGTRLTVT.

The chain's CDR3 is CAWRLAGASEQFF. CDR3 in DNA: TGTGCCTGGAGACTAGCGGGAGCAAGTGAGCAGTTCTTC. This chain joins TRBV30 and TRBJ2-1; 11 bases match TRBD2. Germline CDR1 is GTSNPN and CDR2 is SVGIG (reference sequence). CDR3 size: 13 residues. V dropped 3 bases and J dropped 9; count of bases not matched to a gene: 4.

CDR3 nucleotides: TGTGCCAGCAGTGAAATTTGGGCTGGGAACACTGAAGCTTTCTTT. As protein: CASSEIWAGNTEAFF. This chain joins TRBV6-1 and TRBJ1-1; D call uncertain. The CDR3 loop spans 15 amino acids. With 2 bases removed from V and 1 base from J, the gap between germline ends came to 11 bases. Germline CDR1 MNHNS, CDR2 SASEGT.

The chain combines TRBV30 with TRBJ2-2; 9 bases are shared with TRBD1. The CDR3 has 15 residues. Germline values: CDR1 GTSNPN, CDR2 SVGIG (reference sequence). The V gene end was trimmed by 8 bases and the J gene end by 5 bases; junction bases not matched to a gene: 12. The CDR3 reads CAGNRGLLLTGELFF. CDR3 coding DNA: TGTGCCGGAAACAGGGGGCTACTTCTTACCGGGGAGCTGTTTTTT.

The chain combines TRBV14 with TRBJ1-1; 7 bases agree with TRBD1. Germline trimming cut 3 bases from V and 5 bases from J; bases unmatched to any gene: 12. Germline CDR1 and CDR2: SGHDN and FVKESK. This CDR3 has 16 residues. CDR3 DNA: TGTGCCAGCAGCCAGGGACACACAGGGGATGGAACTGAAGCTTTCTTT. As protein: CASSQGHTGDGTEAFF.

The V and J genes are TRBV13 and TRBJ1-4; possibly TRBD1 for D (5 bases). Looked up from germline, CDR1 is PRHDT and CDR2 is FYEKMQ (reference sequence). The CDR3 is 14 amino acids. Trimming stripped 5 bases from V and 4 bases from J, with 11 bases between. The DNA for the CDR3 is TGTGCCAGCAGCCGACAGAGATTTAATGAAAAACTGTTTTTT. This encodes CASSRQRFNEKLFF.

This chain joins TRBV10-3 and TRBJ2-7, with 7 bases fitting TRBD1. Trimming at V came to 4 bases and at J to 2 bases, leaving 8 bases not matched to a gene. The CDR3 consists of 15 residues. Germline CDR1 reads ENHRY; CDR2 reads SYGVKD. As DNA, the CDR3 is TGTGCCATCAGTGCTATCGACAGGGCCCCCTACGAGCAGTACTTC. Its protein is CAISAIDRAPYEQYF.